This T cell receptor beta chain was documented in a study of OX40 agonist ivuxolimab in advanced cancers. Study background: Ivuxolimab, an antibody acting as an agonist of OX40 (CD134), was used to treat patients.

On this clone itself: Antigen unknown.

Assay: immunoSEQ multiplex PCR; the TCRdb copy retains only in-frame clones and omits some. The sample includes approximately 99,000 clones, 75% to 95% of them seen just once. Study observations and caveats: Among the lowest peripheral clonal expansion occurred in 0.1-3.0 mg/kg partial responders. Dose levels from 0.1 to 3.0 mg/kg saw CD4+ and CD8+ blood T cells expand clonally by week 6. The authors also found low normalized T-cell clonal expansion in some nonresponders.

CDR1 and CDR2 from the germline V gene are SGHNT and YYREEE (reference sequence). This CDR3 spans 14 amino acids. V gave up 2 bases and J gave up 4 bases, with 12 bases separating them. Source: CD4+ or CD8+ T cells sorted from blood, taken in a trial of the OX40 agonist ivuxolimab. The chain joins TRBV5-4 to TRBJ1-2; weak D call: TRBD1 (5 bases). This TCR was sampled from an adult with an advanced solid tumor such as melanoma, head and neck, liver or kidney cancer. The CDR3 reads CASSFDSIIYGYTF. The CDR3 region has the DNA TGTGCCAGCAGCTTTGACAGTATCATCTATGGCTACACCTTC.